These 32 T cell receptor beta chains were sequenced from one sample in a study of cytomegalovirus exposure and HLA in healthy donors (dated by TCRdb to about 2017). The protocol used for the library was the immunoSEQ multiplex PCR assay. For the multiplex PCR, a mixture combining 60 forward primers for TCR Vbeta segments and 13 reverse primers for TCR Jbeta segments was used. Held by TCRdb, this immuneACCESS table contains in-frame sequences only and omits some clones. Under half of the omission traces to an unresolved V gene where checked; the cause of the rest is unknown. Counted in this sample were some 150,000 clones; about three quarters of them appeared once. Of the sample, roughly 4% falls within the top ten clones. The sample was PBMCs. The origin of the receptors is a man in his forties or fifties in good health and CMV-seropositive.

This clone has just a few counts. The chain combines TRBV10-2 with TRBJ1-2; D gene ambiguous. This CDR3 is built from 14 residues. Germline V CDR1 and CDR2: WSHSY, SAAADI. V lost 5 bases and J lost 4, with 14 bases in between. The CDR3 spells CASSHEGSSYGYTF. CDR3 nucleotide sequence: TGCGCCAGCAGTCACGAAGGATCTAGCTATGGCTACACCTTC.

The genes are TRBV5-1 and TRBJ2-3, with TRBD1 matching over 10 bases. Germline V gene data show CDR1 as SGHRS and CDR2 as YFSETQ. The junction had 8 bases not matched to a gene; V was cut back by 5 bases and J by 2 bases. This CDR3 has 16 amino acids. CDR3 region: CASRGQGDIYTDTQYF. The DNA of the CDR3 is TGCGCCAGCAGAGGACAGGGGGACATATACACAGATACGCAGTATTTT.

V is TRBV5-6 and J is TRBJ2-5, with TRBD2 matching over 7 bases. V was pared by 4 bases and J by 5 bases, with 8 bases of the junction left unmatched. The CDR3 runs 14 residues. The germline gives CDR1 SGHDT, CDR2 YYEEEE. CDR3 nucleotide sequence: TGTGCCAGCAGCCCCAGGGAGGGGTCGGAGACCCAGTACTTC. The encoded protein is CASSPREGSETQYF.

The chain joins TRBV19 to TRBJ2-3, with 11 bases identical to TRBD2. The CDR3 is made up of 20 amino acids. Germline V gene lookup returns CDR1 LNHDA and CDR2 SQIVND (reference sequence). The J segment lost 1 base and the V segment lost 2 bases, leaving 14 bases of the junction unmatched. This CDR3 is CASSIRTSGSKAPGTDTQYF. As DNA, the CDR3 is TGTGCCAGTAGTATAAGAACTAGCGGGAGTAAAGCCCCTGGCACAGATACGCAGTATTTT.

The J gene is TRBJ2-7, the V gene TRBV28; TRBD1 agrees at 7 bases. After removal of 8 bases from V and 2 bases from J, the junction contained 15 bases not matched to a gene. Germline V gene sequence: CDR1 MDHEN, CDR2 SYDVKM. There are 16 residues in the CDR3. The CDR3 coding sequence is TGTGCCAGCCTCGAAGCGTATGGGGGACAGCCCTACGAGCAGTACTTC. The encoded protein is CASLEAYGGQPYEQYF.

The chain has TRBV29-1 and TRBJ2-1, with TRBD1 matching over 9 bases. V lost 2 bases and J lost 9; bases outside the gene matches: 8. The CDR3 spans 14 residues. The V gene's germline CDR1 is SQVTM and CDR2 ANQGSEA. CDR3 protein: CSVEPGQGTREQFF. CDR3 DNA: TGCAGCGTTGAACCGGGACAGGGTACGCGTGAGCAGTTCTTC.

This chain links TRBV7-2 with TRBJ1-1; 8 bases align to TRBD1. V lost 4 bases to trimming and J lost 1 base; unmatched junction nucleotides: 5. This CDR3 spans 15 amino acids. Germline-derived CDR1 and CDR2 are SGHTA and FQGNSA. DNA of the CDR3: TGTGCCAGCAGCTCGAACAGGGGGAGGAACACTGAAGCTTTCTTT. Protein product: CASSSNRGRNTEAFF. The entire variable domain, with the rest obtained from reference TRBV7-2 and TRBJ1-1, is as follows: GAGVSQSPSNKVTEKGKDVELRCDPISGHTALYWYRQSLGQGLEFLIYFQGNSAPDKSGLPSDRFSAERTGGSVSTLTIQRTQQEDSAVYLCASSSNRGRNTEAFFGQGTRLTVV.

This clone was counted a few times. V gene TRBV18 combines with J gene TRBJ2-2, with D possibly being TRBD2 (5 bases). The V end lost 3 bases, the J end lost 4 bases, and 15 bases lay between the germline ends. Germline V gives CDR1 KGHSH, CDR2 LQKENI. There are 16 residues in the CDR3. The CDR3 region is CASSPQKGAVTGELFF. The CDR3 nucleotides are TGTGCCAGCTCACCCCAGAAGGGAGCGGTCACCGGGGAGCTGTTTTTT.

The rearrangement joins TRBV27 to TRBJ1-1; no reliable D call. There are 15 residues in the CDR3. Looked up from germline, CDR1 is MNHEY and CDR2 is SMNVEV (reference sequence). Trimming shortened V by 3 bases and J by 2 bases, and 13 bases separated the two germline ends. The CDR3 DNA sequence: TGTGCCAGCAGTTTTACAGTCAGATCAAACACTGAAGCTTTCTTT. Protein product: CASSFTVRSNTEAFF.

On this clone: Distinct nucleotide sequences in the sample also encode this CDR3. This sequence joins TRBV2 and TRBJ2-3; D is possibly TRBD2 (7 bases). The CDR3 has 14 amino acids. In germline, CDR1 is SNHLY, CDR2 FYNNEI. The germline V and J ends were trimmed by 6 bases and 0 bases, with 10 bases remaining between them. The CDR3 sequence is CASRRGPSTDTQYF. The CDR3 nucleotides read TGTGCCAGCAGGCGGGGGCCTAGCACAGATACGCAGTATTTT.

This clone has only a few counts. The chain joins TRBV6-1 to TRBJ1-1; the D is unclear. The CDR3 loop spans 13 amino acids. The ends were cut back, 6 bases at V and 3 bases at J, with 11 bases in the middle. Germline CDR1 and CDR2: MNHNS and SASEGT. The CDR3 DNA follows: TGTGCCAGCAGACCCTTTCGGGACACTGAAGCTTTCTTT. Protein sequence: CASRPFRDTEAFF.

The V call is TRBV4-1, the J call TRBJ2-7, with a tentative D call TRBD1 (6 bases). The CDR3 has 15 amino acids. Germline-derived CDR1 and CDR2 are MGHRA and YSYEKL. Trimming took off 10 bases at V and 2 bases at J, with 21 bases between the two ends. The CDR3 sequence: CATRGSATGAYEQYF. CDR3 bases: TGCGCCACCCGGGGTTCCGCGACAGGTGCCTACGAGCAGTACTTC.

This clone was found a few times. This chain uses TRBV5-1 with TRBJ2-7; 8 nucleotides line up with TRBD1. The CDR3 consists of 15 residues. Per the germline V gene, CDR1 is SGHRS and CDR2 is YFSETQ. Trimming took 4 bases from V and 2 from J; bases not matched to a gene: 8. Written as DNA, the CDR3 is TGCGCCAGCAGCCCCGAACAGGGGGGAGCCTACGAGCAGTACTTC. Protein product: CASSPEQGGAYEQYF.

The chain combines TRBV19 with TRBJ1-1; 7 bases fit TRBD1. CDR1 LNHDA and CDR2 SQIVND come from the germline V gene (reference sequence). V gave up 7 bases and J gave up 5 bases; unmatched junction bases: 7. This CDR3 spans 13 amino acids. The CDR3 DNA follows: TGTGCCAGTACGTACAGGGGTGGAACTGAAGCTTTCTTT. Translation gives CASTYRGGTEAFF.

This sequence joins TRBV29-1 and TRBJ2-7; 10 positions agree with TRBD1. Germline V lookup: CDR1 SQVTM, CDR2 ANQGSEA. V gave up 0 bases and J gave up 4 bases; unmatched junction bases: 6. The CDR3 is made up of 15 amino acids. CDR3 DNA sequence: TGCAGCGTTGAAGACCCTCGGACAGGGGGATACGAGCAGTACTTC. Amino acid sequence: CSVEDPRTGGYEQYF.

J is TRBJ2-6 and V is TRBV6-5; the match to TRBD1 covers 9 bases. CDR3 size: 16 residues. The germline CDR1 and CDR2 sequences are MNHEY and SVGAGI. The V segment lost 4 bases and the J segment 2 bases; nucleotides outside the gene matches: 3. DNA for the CDR3: TGTGCCAGCAGTTCGGGGGACAGGGCTGGGGCCAACGTCCTGACTTTC. It is translated as CASSSGDRAGANVLTF.

The chain uses TRBV7-9 and TRBJ2-5, with D possibly being TRBD2 (5 bases). The CDR3 spans 14 residues. The germline gives CDR1 SEHNR, CDR2 FQNEAQ (reference sequence). Trimming stripped 4 bases from V and 5 bases from J, with 14 bases between. The CDR3 nucleotides read TGTGCCAGCAGCTCAGGACTGGCCCAGGAGACCCAGTACTTC. Residues: CASSSGLAQETQYF.

The V gene is TRBV12-5, the J gene TRBJ1-2; 9 nucleotides line up with TRBD1. In germline, CDR1 is LGHNT, CDR2 FRNRAP. The CDR3 runs to 15 residues. V lost 1 base, J lost 2 bases, and 2 bases stayed unmatched. In nucleotides, the CDR3 is TGTGCTAGTGGTTTGGAACAGGGGGCCAACTATGGCTACACCTTC. Amino acids: CASGLEQGANYGYTF.

The chain recombines TRBV10-2 with TRBJ1-6, with D possibly being TRBD1 (5 bases). Germline loops: CDR1 WSHSY, CDR2 SAAADI. Trimming took 8 bases from V and 0 from J, leaving 17 bases between them. The CDR3 is made up of 17 amino acids. The DNA of the CDR3 is TGCGCCAGCGGGGACTCCGAGTTGAGCTCCTATAATTCACCCCTCCACTTT. This translates into CASGDSELSSYNSPLHF.

The table lists this clone with a few counts. The chain is built from TRBV5-1 and TRBJ1-1; D uncertain. The CDR3 is made up of 15 amino acids. With 0 bases removed from V and 5 bases from J, the gap between germline ends came to 14 bases. Germline V lookup: CDR1 SGHRS, CDR2 YFSETQ. DNA of the CDR3: TGCGCCAGCAGCTTGGATCCCCGCACTTGGACTGAAGCTTTCTTT. As protein: CASSLDPRTWTEAFF.

This chain uses TRBV2 with TRBJ2-3; 7 bases are shared with TRBD2. The CDR3 is 15 amino acids. In germline, CDR1 is SNHLY, CDR2 FYNNEI. V gave up 8 bases and J gave up 2 bases; unmatched junction bases: 10. The CDR3 DNA is TGTGCCAGCCAAAGAAGAGCGGGATACACAGATACGCAGTATTTT. Its protein is CASQRRAGYTDTQYF.

The genes are TRBV5-4 and TRBJ1-2, with TRBD1 identical over 7 bases. The germline CDR1 and CDR2 sequences are SGHNT and YYREEE (reference sequence). The V and J ends lost 0 bases and 0 bases, in that order; junction bases with no gene match: 5. The CDR3 sequence is 16 residues long. The CDR3 region has the DNA TGTGCCAGCAGCTTGGGGCAGGGGGAAACTAACTATGGCTACACCTTC. This sequence encodes CASSLGQGETNYGYTF.

The chain is built from TRBV28 and TRBJ1-1, with unresolved D. The CDR3 loop spans 12 amino acids. V lost 3 bases and J lost 1, with 3 bases in between. The germline CDR1 and CDR2 sequences are MDHEN and SYDVKM. The CDR3 is CASSFQNTEAFF. CDR3 coding DNA: TGTGCCAGCAGTTTTCAGAACACTGAAGCTTTCTTT.

The chain couples TRBV7-9 to TRBJ2-1; 8 bases are a match to TRBD2. The V and J ends lost 5 bases and 0 bases, in that order; junction bases with no gene match: 6. CDR3 length: 16 amino acids. CDR1 and CDR2 (germline): SEHNR, FQNEAQ (reference sequence). CDR3 sequence reads: CASSLLAASSYNEQFF. Here the CDR3 DNA reads TGTGCCAGCAGCCTACTAGCGGCAAGCTCCTACAATGAGCAGTTCTTC.

V and J are TRBV6-6 and TRBJ2-7; TRBD1 agrees at 10 bases. Germline values: CDR1 MNHNY, CDR2 SVGAGI (reference sequence). J was trimmed by 3 bases and V by 7 bases; bases with no gene match: 9. This CDR3 is 15 amino acids long. CDR3 nucleotides: TGTGCCAGCACCCTCCGACAGGGGGCCTACTACGAGCAGTACTTC. Amino acids: CASTLRQGAYYEQYF.

This clone was counted between two and nine times. The chain uses TRBV29-1 and TRBJ2-2; TRBD2 agrees at 9 bases. The CDR3 has 14 residues. The V gene's germline CDR1 is SQVTM and CDR2 ANQGSEA. V gave up 7 bases and J gave up 5 bases; unmatched junction bases: 8. The chain's CDR3 is CSAPIAGVTGELFF. The CDR3 region has the DNA TGCAGCGCCCCTATAGCGGGAGTGACCGGGGAGCTGTTTTTT.

For this clone: Sequence at one end of the junction differs from germline and may be a read error. The V and J genes are TRBV7-9 and TRBJ1-4, with TRBD1 as a possible D gene (5 bases). The CDR3 has 14 amino acids. Germline V CDR1 and CDR2: SEHNR, FQNEAQ (reference sequence). CDR3 residues: CSSSLAGHPEKLFF. CDR3 bases: TGTTCCAGCAGCTTAGCCGGACACCCTGAAAAACTGTTTTTT. Together with reference TRBV7-9 and TRBJ1-4, the CDR3 gives the full variable domain: DTGVSQNPRHKITKRGQNVTFRCDPISEHNRLYWYRQTLGQGPEFLTYFQNEAQLEKSRLLSDRFSAERPKGSFSTLEIQRTEQGDSAMYLCSSSLAGHPEKLFFGSGTQLSVL.

The chain links TRBV2 to TRBJ1-4; D is undetermined. This CDR3 spans 14 amino acids. From germline, CDR1 is SNHLY and CDR2 FYNNEI. Between the trimmed V and J ends, which lost 4 bases and 7 bases, there was a span of 13 bases. CDR3 nucleotides: TGTGCCAGCAGTGGTCCCAGGCAAGGTGAAAAACTGTTTTTT. Translating it yields CASSGPRQGEKLFF.

This clone was found once. The CDR3 region has the DNA TGTGCCAGCATTGGGAGGAGCTCTGGGGCCAACGTCCTGACTTTC. Residues: CASIGRSSGANVLTF. The chain has TRBV21-1 and TRBJ2-6; the table assigns TRBD2, which was not confirmed against the DNA. TRBV21-1 is a known pseudogene. The CDR3 consists of 15 residues.

This chain joins TRBV6-1 and TRBJ1-3; unclear D gene. The germline gives CDR1 MNHNS, CDR2 SASEGT. The CDR3 totals 13 residues. V was pared by 5 bases and J by 3 bases, with 8 bases between. CDR3 protein: CASSYPGGNTIYF. The CDR3 DNA follows: TGTGCCAGCAGTTATCCAGGTGGAAACACCATATATTTT.

The chain links TRBV18 to TRBJ1-1; D is unclear. CDR1 is KGHSH, CDR2 LQKENI, per germline. Trimming took 3 bases from V and 3 from J, leaving 8 bases between them. This CDR3 spans 13 amino acids. The DNA for the CDR3 is TGTGCCAGCTCACCGAGGGCCGACACTGAAGCTTTCTTT. Translation: CASSPRADTEAFF.

The chain combines TRBV7-2 with TRBJ1-5, with D uncertain. V was pared by 5 bases and J by 3 bases, with 11 bases between. CDR1 and CDR2 (germline): SGHTA, FQGNSA. The CDR3 sequence is 14 residues long. The CDR3 loop is CASSVESTNQPQHF. As DNA, the CDR3 is TGTGCCAGCAGCGTAGAAAGCACCAATCAGCCCCAGCATTTT.